This is a list of T cell receptor beta chains from one sample in a study of PD-1 blockade in classical Hodgkin lymphoma. Clones were sequenced by immunoSEQ multiplex PCR, and TCRdb holds only the in-frame ones, with some missing. The sample consists of 40,000 to 65,000 clones, approximately 84% of them appearing once. The material sequenced was peripheral blood mononuclear cells (PBMCs), taken at baseline. These TCRs come from a human donor with classical Hodgkin lymphoma. The CDR3 runs from the conserved cysteine through the conserved F or W. Each record gives: D gene, clone size, J gene, V gene, CDR3 DNA, CDR3 protein. D genes are given only for firm matches. Expanded clones are given a class, and other clones once, few, many or no size at all.

>TRBD2|NA|TRBJ2-3|TRBV5-4
TGTGCCAGCAGCCCTCGACTAACTAGCGGGAGTCCAGATACGCAGTATTTT
CASSPRLTSGSPDTQYF
>NA|NA|TRBJ2-7|TRBV7-2
TGTGCCAGCAGGTTGGACCAGGGGATCTACGAGCAGTACTTC
CASRLDQGIYEQYF
>NA|NA|TRBJ2-1|TRBV5-1
TGCGCCAGCAGACCTAGGGGCGGGGTTGAGCAGTTCTTC
CASRPRGGVEQFF
>NA|NA|TRBJ1-2|TRBV4-2
TGTGCCAGCAGCCAAGCTGTTATTCGGGAGAGCGGCTACACCTTC
CASSQAVIRESGYTF
>NA|NA|TRBJ1-1|TRBV4-2
TGTGCCAGCAGCCAAGACGGAAGCTTGAACACTGAAGCTTTCTTT
CASSQDGSLNTEAFF
>NA|NA|TRBJ2-2|TRBV7-2
TGTGCCAGCAGCGCAGGGAATTCGGGCACCGGGGAGCTGTTTTTT
CASSAGNSGTGELFF
>NA|NA|TRBJ2-3|TRBV5-1
TGCGCCAGCAGCTTAGGGGAGAGGGATACGCAGTATTTT
CASSLGERDTQYF
>NA|NA|TRBJ1-5|TRBV6-5
TGTGCCAGCAGTTACTCTTACGGGAGCCAGCCCCAGCATTTT
CASSYSYGSQPQHF
>TRBD1|NA|TRBJ2-3|TRBV19
TGTGCCAGTAGTAAGCCGGGACAGGGCACAGATACGCAGTATTTT
CASSKPGQGTDTQYF
>TRBD1|NA|TRBJ2-3|TRBV18
TGTGCCAGCTCAGGGACAGGGAGTCCGGTTGCAGATACGCAGTATTTT
CASSGTGSPVADTQYF
>NA|NA|TRBJ1-5|TRBV30
TGTGCCTGGGATTCAGGCAGGGACAATCAGCCCCAGCATTTT
CAWDSGRDNQPQHF
>NA|few|TRBJ2-2|TRBV5-6
TGTGCCAGCACCGCTCCCGGGAGCACCCACACCGGGGAGCTGTTTTTT
CASTAPGSTHTGELFF
>TRBD2|NA|TRBJ2-3|TRBV18
TGTGCCAGCAGGAGAGGACTAGCGGGAGTATCAGATACGCAGTATTTT
CASRRGLAGVSDTQYF
>NA|NA|TRBJ1-1|TRBV5-1
TGCGCCAGCAGCTTGAGTCCAGGTGTGAACACTGAAGCTTTCTTT
CASSLSPGVNTEAFF
>NA|NA|TRBJ2-2|TRBV2
TGTGCCAGCAGTGAAGCTTACGCTAGCGCGGGCGGGGAGCTGTTTTTT
CASSEAYASAGGELFF
>TRBD2|NA|TRBJ2-1|TRBV5-1
TGCGCCAGCAGCTTTGGGACTAGCGGGAAGCTAGGTTGGGATGAGCAGTTCTTC
CASSFGTSGKLGWDEQFF
>NA|NA|TRBJ2-5|TRBV7-2
TGTGCCAGCAGCTTAGTAGGGCAAGAGACCCAGTACTTC
CASSLVGQETQYF
>TRBD1|NA|TRBJ1-3|TRBV7-2
TGTGCCAGCAGCCCCGGACAGGGGAGAAACACCATATATTTT
CASSPGQGRNTIYF
>NA|NA|TRBJ1-5|TRBV4-1
TGCGCCAGCAGCCAGGTTAACAGGGTCGGTCAGCCCCAGCATTTT
CASSQVNRVGQPQHF
>TRBD2|few|TRBJ2-5|TRBV7-2
TGTGCCAGCAACCAAGCGGGAGGAATCGCAGAGACCCAGTACTTC
CASNQAGGIAETQYF
>TRBD1|NA|TRBJ1-4|TRBV18
TGTGCCAGCTCACCCCTGAGGACAGGGAGTAATGAAAAACTGTTTTTT
CASSPLRTGSNEKLFF
>TRBD2|once|TRBJ2-1|TRBV9
TGTGCCAGCAGCGTAGCGGGAGGGCCCTCCAATGAGCAGTTCTTC
CASSVAGGPSNEQFF
>TRBD2|NA|TRBJ2-1|TRBV4-2
TGTGCCAGCAGCCAAGATGGGACTAGCGCCTACAATGAGCAGTTCTTC
CASSQDGTSAYNEQFF
>NA|NA|TRBJ2-2|TRBV30
TGTGCCTGGAGTTCTCTAAGTTTGTGGACCGGGGAGCTGTTTTTT
CAWSSLSLWTGELFF
>TRBD2|NA|TRBJ2-7|TRBV27
TGTGCCAGCAGTTACGAGGGACTAGGCGAGCAGTACTTC
CASSYEGLGEQYF
>TRBD1|NA|TRBJ2-4|TRBV6-4
TGTGCCAGCAGTACGACAGGGGGCTACGGCAAAAACATTCAGTACTTC
CASSTTGGYGKNIQYF
>NA|NA|TRBJ2-1|TRBV2
TGTGCCAGCCCGGGGCCGGGCCTCACCTACAATGAGCAGTTCTTC
CASPGPGLTYNEQFF
>NA|NA|TRBJ1-1|TRBV19
TGTGCCAGTAGTCTGGACAGTCTGAACACTGAAGCTTTCTTT
CASSLDSLNTEAFF
>NA|few|TRBJ1-1|TRBV11-1
TGTGCCAGCAGCCCCCGGCCAGGGGAGGGTATGGACACTGAAGCTTTCTTT
CASSPRPGEGMDTEAFF
>NA|few|TRBJ1-1|TRBV18
TGTGCCAGCTCACCGGGACACACAGACACTGAAGCTTTCTTT
CASSPGHTDTEAFF
>NA|NA|TRBJ1-5|TRBV29-1
TGCAGCGTTGGAAATTCATATAGCAATCAGCCCCAGCATTTT
CSVGNSYSNQPQHF
>NA|NA|TRBJ2-1|TRBV11-2
TGTGCCAGCAGCTTAGCCCTAAGCTTCCTAATCGGACTCAATGAGCAGTTCTTC
CASSLALSFLIGLNEQFF
>NA|once|TRBJ2-1|TRBV30
TGTGCCTGGAGCCACGGCTACCTCCGAACGGGCGAGCAGTTCTTC
CAWSHGYLRTGEQFF
>NA|NA|TRBJ1-5|TRBV7-9
TGTGCCAGCAGCTTAGTCGGGGGGCGCGGTTCGAATCAGCCCCAGCATTTT
CASSLVGGRGSNQPQHF
>NA|NA|TRBJ1-1|TRBV11-3
TGTGCCAGCAGCTTAATTTCAGGGGCGAACACTGAAGCTTTCTTT
CASSLISGANTEAFF
>NA|NA|TRBJ1-2|TRBV5-1
TGCGCCAGCAGCTTGGAGGAAGGGTCTTGGTATGGCTACACCTTC
CASSLEEGSWYGYTF
>TRBD1|NA|TRBJ1-2|TRBV7-2
TGTGCCAGCAGCGCACAACAGGGGATTTATGGCTACACCTTC
CASSAQQGIYGYTF
>TRBD2|few|TRBJ2-3|TRBV30
TGTGCCTGGACCATACGGACTAGCGCTTATACGCAGTATTTT
CAWTIRTSAYTQYF
>NA|NA|TRBJ1-5|TRBV27
TGTGCCAGCATGGTACGATATAGCAATCAGCCCCAGCATTTT
CASMVRYSNQPQHF
>NA|NA|TRBJ2-1|TRBV4-1
TGCGCCAGCAGCCAATTTGGTCTGGCTGGGTCCTACAATGAGCAGTTCTTC
CASSQFGLAGSYNEQFF
>NA|NA|TRBJ1-3|TRBV19
TGTGCCAGTCGACAGGTCTCTGGAAACACCATATATTTT
CASRQVSGNTIYF
>NA|few|TRBJ2-7|TRBV9
TGTGCCAGCAGCGACCTCCTTGGCGAGCAGTACTTC
CASSDLLGEQYF
>NA|NA|TRBJ2-5|TRBV7-2
TGTGCCAGCAGCGTCGCTCAAGAGACCCAGTACTTC
CASSVAQETQYF
>TRBD2|NA|TRBJ2-1|TRBV11-2
TGTGCCAGCAGCCAGAGCGGGAGCTATGAGCAGTTCTTC
CASSQSGSYEQFF
>NA|NA|TRBJ2-7|TRBV5-1
TGCGCCAGCAGCTTGGGGAGCCTTTCCTACGAGCAGTACTTC
CASSLGSLSYEQYF
>NA|NA|TRBJ2-2|TRBV4-1
TGCGCCAGCAGCCAAGATCCGCAACAGAGTTACACCGGGGAGCTGTTTTTT
CASSQDPQQSYTGELFF
>NA|NA|TRBJ2-5|TRBV18
TGTGCCAGCTCACCACCCGCCCGGGGAGAGACCCAGTACTTC
CASSPPARGETQYF
>TRBD1|few|TRBJ1-5|TRBV4-1
TGCGCCAGCAGCACAGGGGAGAGGGAAGGTCAGCCCCAGCATTTT
CASSTGEREGQPQHF
>NA|NA|TRBJ2-5|TRBV19
TGTGCCAGTAAGTGGTCAAACCGTCTGGGGGAGACCCAGTACTTC
CASKWSNRLGETQYF
>NA|NA|TRBJ2-7|TRBV14
TGTGCCAGCAGCAAACAGCGAGAGCAGTACTTC
CASSKQREQYF
>NA|NA|TRBJ2-7|TRBV6-1
TGTGCCAGCAGTGAGTGGTCCTACGAGCAGTACTTC
CASSEWSYEQYF
>NA|NA|TRBJ2-5|TRBV7-8
TGTGCCAGCAGCTTAACCCAAGAGACCCAGTACTTC
CASSLTQETQYF
>NA|once|TRBJ1-2|TRBV18
TGTGCCAGCTCACCAGACGGGGACCGCGATGGCTACACCTTC
CASSPDGDRDGYTF